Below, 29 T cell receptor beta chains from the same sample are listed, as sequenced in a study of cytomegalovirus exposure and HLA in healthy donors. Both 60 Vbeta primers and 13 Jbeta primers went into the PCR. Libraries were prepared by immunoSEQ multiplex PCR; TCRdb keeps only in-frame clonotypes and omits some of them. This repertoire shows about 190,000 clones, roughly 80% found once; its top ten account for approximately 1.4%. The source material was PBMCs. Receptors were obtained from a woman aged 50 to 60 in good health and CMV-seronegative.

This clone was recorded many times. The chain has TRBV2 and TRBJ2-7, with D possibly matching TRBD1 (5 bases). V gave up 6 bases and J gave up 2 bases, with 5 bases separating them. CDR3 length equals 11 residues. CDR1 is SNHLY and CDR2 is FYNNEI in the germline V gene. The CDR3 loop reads CASRDTYEQYF. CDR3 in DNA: TGTGCCAGCAGGGACACCTACGAGCAGTACTTC.

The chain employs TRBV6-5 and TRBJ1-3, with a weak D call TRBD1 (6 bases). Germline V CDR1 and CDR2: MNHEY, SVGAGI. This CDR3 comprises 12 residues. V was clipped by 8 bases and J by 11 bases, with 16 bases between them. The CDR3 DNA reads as TGTGCCAGCGGGGGCAGTGCTTTAGCCATATATTTT. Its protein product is CASGGSALAIYF.

The CDR3 region is CASRRLRTENTEAFF. The CDR3 DNA is TGTGCCAGCAGGAGACTGAGGACAGAGAACACTGAAGCTTTCTTT. V gene TRBV6-1 combines with J gene TRBJ1-1, with a possible D match to TRBD1 (6 bases). From germline, CDR1 is MNHNS and CDR2 SASEGT. The CDR3 has 15 amino acids. V shed 6 bases and J shed 1 base, with 15 bases lying between them.

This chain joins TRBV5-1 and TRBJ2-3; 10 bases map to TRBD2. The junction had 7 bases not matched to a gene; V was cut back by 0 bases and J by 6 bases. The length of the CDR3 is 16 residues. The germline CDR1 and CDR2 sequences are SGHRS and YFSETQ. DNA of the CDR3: TGCGCCAGCAGCTTGGTTAGCGGGGGGAGTATTGATACGCAGTATTTT. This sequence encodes CASSLVSGGSIDTQYF.

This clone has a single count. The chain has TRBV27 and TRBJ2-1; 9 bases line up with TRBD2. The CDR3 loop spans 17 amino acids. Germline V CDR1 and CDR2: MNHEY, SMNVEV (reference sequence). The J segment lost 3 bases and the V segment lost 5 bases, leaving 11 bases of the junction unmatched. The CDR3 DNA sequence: TGTGCCAGCAGTCCAGGGTGGGGCGGGGGGGACTACAATGAGCAGTTCTTC. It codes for CASSPGWGGGDYNEQFF.

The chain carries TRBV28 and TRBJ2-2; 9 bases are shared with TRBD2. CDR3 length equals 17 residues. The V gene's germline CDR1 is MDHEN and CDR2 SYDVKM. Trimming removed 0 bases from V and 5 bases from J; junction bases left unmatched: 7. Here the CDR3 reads CASSLWASGIKTGELFF. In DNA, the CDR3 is TGTGCCAGCAGTTTATGGGCTAGCGGGATAAAAACCGGGGAGCTGTTTTTT.

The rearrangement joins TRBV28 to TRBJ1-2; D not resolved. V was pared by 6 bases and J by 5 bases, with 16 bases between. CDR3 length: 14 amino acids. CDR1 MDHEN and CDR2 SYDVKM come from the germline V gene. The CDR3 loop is CASRPGPSNYGYTF. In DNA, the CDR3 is TGTGCCAGCAGACCTGGCCCCTCAAATTATGGCTACACCTTC.

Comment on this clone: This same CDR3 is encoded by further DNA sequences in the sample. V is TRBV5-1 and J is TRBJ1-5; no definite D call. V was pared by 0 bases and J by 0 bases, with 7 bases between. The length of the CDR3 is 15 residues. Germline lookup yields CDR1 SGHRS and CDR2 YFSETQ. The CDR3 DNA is TGCGCCAGCAGCTTGGACAGCTATAGCAATCAGCCCCAGCATTTT. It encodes CASSLDSYSNQPQHF.

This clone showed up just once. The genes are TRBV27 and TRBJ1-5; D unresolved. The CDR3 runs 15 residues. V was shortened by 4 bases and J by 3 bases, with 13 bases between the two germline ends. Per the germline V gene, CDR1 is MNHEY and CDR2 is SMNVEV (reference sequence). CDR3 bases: TGTGCCAGCAGTTCTTACGTCGGGGTCAATCAGCCCCAGCATTTT. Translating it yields CASSSYVGVNQPQHF.

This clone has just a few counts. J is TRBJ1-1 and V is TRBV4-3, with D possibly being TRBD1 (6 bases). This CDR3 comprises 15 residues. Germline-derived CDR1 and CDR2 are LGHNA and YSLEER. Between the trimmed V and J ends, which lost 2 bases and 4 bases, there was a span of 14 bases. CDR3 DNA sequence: TGCGCCAGCAGCCAATATCAGGGGCGAGGCACTGAAGCTTTCTTT. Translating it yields CASSQYQGRGTEAFF.

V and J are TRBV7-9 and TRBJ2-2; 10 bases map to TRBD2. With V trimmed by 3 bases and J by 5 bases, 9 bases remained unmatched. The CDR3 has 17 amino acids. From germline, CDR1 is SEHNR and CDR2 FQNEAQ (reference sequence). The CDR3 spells CASSFLLAGAGTGELFF. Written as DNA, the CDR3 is TGTGCCAGCAGCTTTTTGCTAGCGGGAGCTGGGACCGGGGAGCTGTTTTTT.

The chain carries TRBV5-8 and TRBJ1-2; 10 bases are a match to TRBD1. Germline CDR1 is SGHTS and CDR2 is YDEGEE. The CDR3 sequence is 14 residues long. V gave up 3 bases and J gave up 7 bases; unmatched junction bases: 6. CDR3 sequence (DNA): TGTGCCAGCAGCTGGGACAGGGGCGCGGGTGGCTACACCTTC. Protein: CASSWDRGAGGYTF.

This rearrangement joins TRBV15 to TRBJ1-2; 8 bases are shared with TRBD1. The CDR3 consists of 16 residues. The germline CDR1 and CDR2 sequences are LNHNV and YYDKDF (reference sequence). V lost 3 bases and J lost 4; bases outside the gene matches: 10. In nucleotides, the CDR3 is TGTGCCACCAGCAGCGCTGGGGCAGGGGGCCTCTATGGCTACACCTTC. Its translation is CATSSAGAGGLYGYTF.

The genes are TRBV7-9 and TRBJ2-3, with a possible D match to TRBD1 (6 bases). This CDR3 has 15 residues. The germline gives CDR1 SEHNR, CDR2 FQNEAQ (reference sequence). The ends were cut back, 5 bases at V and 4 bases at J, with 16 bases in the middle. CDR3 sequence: CASSRIWGHADTQYF. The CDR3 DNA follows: TGTGCCAGCAGCCGTATCTGGGGGCACGCAGATACGCAGTATTTT. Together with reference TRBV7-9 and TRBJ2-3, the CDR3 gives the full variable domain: DTGVSQNPRHKITKRGQNVTFRCDPISEHNRLYWYRQTLGQGPEFLTYFQNEAQLEKSRLLSDRFSAERPKGSFSTLEIQRTEQGDSAMYLCASSRIWGHADTQYFGPGTRLTVL.

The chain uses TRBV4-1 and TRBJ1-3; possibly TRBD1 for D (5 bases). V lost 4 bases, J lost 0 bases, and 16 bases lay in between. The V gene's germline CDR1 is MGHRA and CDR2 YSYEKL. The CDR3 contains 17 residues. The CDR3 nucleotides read TGCGCCAGCAGCCTCACATGGGACTCGAACTCTGGAAACACCATATATTTT. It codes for CASSLTWDSNSGNTIYF.

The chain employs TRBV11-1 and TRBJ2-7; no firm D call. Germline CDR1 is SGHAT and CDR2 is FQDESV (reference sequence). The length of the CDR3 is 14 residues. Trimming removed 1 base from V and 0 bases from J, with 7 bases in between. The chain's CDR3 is CASSLEAYSYEQYF. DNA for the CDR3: TGTGCCAGCAGCTTAGAAGCGTACTCCTACGAGCAGTACTTC.

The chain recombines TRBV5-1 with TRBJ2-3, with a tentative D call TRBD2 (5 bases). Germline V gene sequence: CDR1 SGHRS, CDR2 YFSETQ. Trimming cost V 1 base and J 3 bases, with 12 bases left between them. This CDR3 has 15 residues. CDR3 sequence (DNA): TGCGCCAGCAGCTTGCTAGGGAGTGGGACAGATACGCAGTATTTT. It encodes CASSLLGSGTDTQYF.

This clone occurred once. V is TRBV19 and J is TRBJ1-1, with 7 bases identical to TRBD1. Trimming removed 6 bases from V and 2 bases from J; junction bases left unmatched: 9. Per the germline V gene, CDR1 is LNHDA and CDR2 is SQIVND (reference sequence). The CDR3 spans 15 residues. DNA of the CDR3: TGTGCCAGTAGCTCAGGGGGGACTTTAAACACTGAAGCTTTCTTT. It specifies CASSSGGTLNTEAFF.

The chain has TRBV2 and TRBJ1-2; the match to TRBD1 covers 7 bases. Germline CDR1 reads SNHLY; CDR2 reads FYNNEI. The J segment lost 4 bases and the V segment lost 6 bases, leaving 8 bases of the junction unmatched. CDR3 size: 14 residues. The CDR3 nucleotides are TGTGCCAGCAGGACGAGTGCAGGGGGCTATGGCTACACCTTC. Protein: CASRTSAGGYGYTF.

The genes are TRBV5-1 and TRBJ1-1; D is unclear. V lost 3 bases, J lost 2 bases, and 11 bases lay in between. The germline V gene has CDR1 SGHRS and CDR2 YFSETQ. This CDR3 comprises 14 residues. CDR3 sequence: CASSYTVGNTEAFF. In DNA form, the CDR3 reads TGCGCCAGCAGCTATACGGTGGGCAACACTGAAGCTTTCTTT.

The CDR3 DNA sequence: TGCAGCGCTATCTGGACAGGGGCCCCCAATGAGCAGTTCTTC. Its protein product is CSAIWTGAPNEQFF. This chain links TRBV29-1 with TRBJ2-1; 9 nucleotides agree with TRBD1. The CDR3 contains 14 residues. J was trimmed by 6 bases and V by 7 bases; bases with no gene match: 10. CDR1 and CDR2 (germline): SQVTM, ANQGSEA.

The CDR3 sequence is CASSVVPGDTDTQYF. For the CDR3, the DNA is TGTGCCAGCAGCGTAGTCCCCGGGGACACAGATACGCAGTATTTT. This sequence joins TRBV9 and TRBJ2-3; a possible D gene is TRBD2 (5 bases). The CDR3 extends over 15 amino acids. The germline V gene has CDR1 SGDLS and CDR2 YYNGEE. V lost 0 bases to trimming and J lost 2 bases, with 10 bases between them.

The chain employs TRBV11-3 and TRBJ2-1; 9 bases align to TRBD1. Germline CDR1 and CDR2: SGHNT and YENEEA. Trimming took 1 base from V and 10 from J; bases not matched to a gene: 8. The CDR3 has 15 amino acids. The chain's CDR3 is CASSLAGQGKTEQFF. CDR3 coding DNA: TGTGCCAGCAGCTTAGCCGGACAGGGGAAGACCGAGCAGTTCTTC. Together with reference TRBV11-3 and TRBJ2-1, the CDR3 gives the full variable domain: EAGVVQSPRYKIIEKKQPVAFWCNPISGHNTLYWYLQNLGQGPELLIRYENEEAVDDSQLPKDRFSAERLKGVDSTLKIQPAELGDSAVYLCASSLAGQGKTEQFFGPGTRLTVL.

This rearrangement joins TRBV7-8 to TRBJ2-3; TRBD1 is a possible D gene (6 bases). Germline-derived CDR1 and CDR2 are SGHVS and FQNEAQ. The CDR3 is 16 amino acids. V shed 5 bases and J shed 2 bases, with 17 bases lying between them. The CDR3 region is CASSTRLTGTTDTQYF. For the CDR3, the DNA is TGTGCCAGCAGCACCCGCTTGACAGGTACCACAGATACGCAGTATTTT.

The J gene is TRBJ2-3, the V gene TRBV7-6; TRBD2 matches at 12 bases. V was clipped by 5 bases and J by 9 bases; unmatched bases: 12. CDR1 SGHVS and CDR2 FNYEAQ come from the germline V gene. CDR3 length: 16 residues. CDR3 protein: CASSPTSGGPTGTQYF. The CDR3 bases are TGTGCCAGCAGCCCGACTAGCGGGGGACCCACGGGGACGCAGTATTTT.

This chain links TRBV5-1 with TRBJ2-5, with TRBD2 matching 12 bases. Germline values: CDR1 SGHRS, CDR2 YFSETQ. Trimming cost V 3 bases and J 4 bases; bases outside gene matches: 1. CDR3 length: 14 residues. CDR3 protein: CASSSGLAGETQYF. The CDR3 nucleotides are TGCGCCAGCAGCTCGGGACTAGCGGGAGAGACCCAGTACTTC. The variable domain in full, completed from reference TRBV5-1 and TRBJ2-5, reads KAGVTQTPRYLIKTRGQQVTLSCSPISGHRSVSWYQQTPGQGLQFLFEYFSETQRNKGNFPGRFSGRQFSNSRSEMNVSTLELGDSALYLCASSSGLAGETQYFGPGTRLLVL.

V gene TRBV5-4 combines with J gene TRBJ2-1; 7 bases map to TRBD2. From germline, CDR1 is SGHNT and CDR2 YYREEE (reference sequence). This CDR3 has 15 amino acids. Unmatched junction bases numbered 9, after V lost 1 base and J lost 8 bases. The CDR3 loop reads CASSLYGRREYEQFF. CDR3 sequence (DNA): TGTGCCAGCAGCTTGTACGGGCGGCGGGAGTATGAGCAGTTCTTC.

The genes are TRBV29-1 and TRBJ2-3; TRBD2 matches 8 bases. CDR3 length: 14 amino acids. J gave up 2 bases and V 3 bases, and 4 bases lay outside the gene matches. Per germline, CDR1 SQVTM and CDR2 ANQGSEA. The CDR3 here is CSVDPGGVTDTQYF. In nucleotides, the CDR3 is TGCAGCGTTGATCCCGGGGGGGTCACAGATACGCAGTATTTT.

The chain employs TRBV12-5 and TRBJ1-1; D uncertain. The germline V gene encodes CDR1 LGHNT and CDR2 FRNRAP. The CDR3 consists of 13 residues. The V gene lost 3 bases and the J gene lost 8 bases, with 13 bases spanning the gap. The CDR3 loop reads CASGFAVGREAFF. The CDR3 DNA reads TGTGCTAGTGGTTTTGCGGTGGGGAGGGAAGCTTTCTTT.